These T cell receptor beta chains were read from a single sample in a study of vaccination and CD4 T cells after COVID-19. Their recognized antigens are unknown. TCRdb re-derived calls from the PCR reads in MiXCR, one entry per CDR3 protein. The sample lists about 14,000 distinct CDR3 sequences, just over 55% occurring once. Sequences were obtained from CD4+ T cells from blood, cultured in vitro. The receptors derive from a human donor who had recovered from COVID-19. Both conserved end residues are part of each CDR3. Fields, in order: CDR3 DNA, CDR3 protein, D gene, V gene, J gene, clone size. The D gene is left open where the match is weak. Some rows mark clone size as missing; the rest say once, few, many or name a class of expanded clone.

TGCAGTGCTGGACTCCCACTAGCGGACCACTACGAGCAGTACTTC	CSAGLPLADHYEQYF	TRBD2	TRBV20-1	TRBJ2-7	large
TGTGCCAGCAGTGGATGGGCAGAAACCTACGAGCAGTACTTC	CASSGWAETYEQYF	-	TRBV2	TRBJ2-7	few
TGTGCCAGCAGTGAACGGAGCTTGCGCGAGACCCAGTACTTC	CASSERSLRETQYF	-	TRBV2	TRBJ2-5	once
TGTGCCAGCTCACCAAGGTCCGGGTTCGGTTTGGCTTTCTTT	CASSPRSGFGLAFF	-	TRBV18	TRBJ1-1	-
TGCAGTGTTTCGACCGGGACAGGGAACACCGGGGAGCTGTTTTTT	CSVSTGTGNTGELFF	TRBD1	TRBV20-1	TRBJ2-2	once
TGCAGTGCTATAAGACCGGGCAGCAATCAGCCCCAGCATTTT	CSAIRPGSNQPQHF	-	TRBV20-1	TRBJ1-5	few
TGTGCCAGCAGTCAGGACAGGGGAGGAAGAGATGAGCAGTTCTTC	CASSQDRGGRDEQFF	TRBD1	TRBV6-2/TRBV6-3	TRBJ2-1	few
TGCGCCAGCAGTGAGCGTAGGGGAAGTCCTGAGCAGTTCTTC	CASSERRGSPEQFF	-	TRBV10-1	TRBJ2-1	-
TGTGCCAGCAGTGAGACCGCATACTCTGGAAACACCATATATTTT	CASSETAYSGNTIYF	-	TRBV28	TRBJ1-3	-
TGTGCCAGCAGCATTAGGCCTAGCCATGAGCAGTTCTTC	CASSIRPSHEQFF	-	TRBV11-3	TRBJ2-1	-
TGCAGTGCCCCGACTTACGGGACGGAGCCCTACGAGCAGTACTTC	CSAPTYGTEPYEQYF	-	TRBV20-1	TRBJ2-7	few
TGTGCCAGCAGCCCCGGGGGGGAAGCCGAGCAGTACTTC	CASSPGGEAEQYF	TRBD2	TRBV11-3	TRBJ2-7	-
TGTGCCAGCAGCTTAGTTAGGTGGGAGGGCCGTCGCACCGGGGAGCTGTTTTTT	CASSLVRWEGRRTGELFF	TRBD2	TRBV11-2	TRBJ2-2	once
TGTGCCAGCAGCTCAAGCCCCGGCCCCGAAGGAGCAGATACGCAGTATTTT	CASSSSPGPEGADTQYF	-	TRBV11-3	TRBJ2-3	-
TGTGCCAGCAGCTTGGATCTCAGTATGACGGGCTACACCTTC	CASSLDLSMTGYTF	-	TRBV5-6	TRBJ1-2	-
TGTGCCAGCAGTTACTCGAACAGTCAAGAGACCCAGTACTTC	CASSYSNSQETQYF	-	TRBV6-2/TRBV6-3	TRBJ2-5	-
TGTGCCAGCAGTTATTGGGGCACTGAAGCTTTCTTT	CASSYWGTEAFF	-	TRBV6-5	TRBJ1-1	-
TGTGCCAGCAGTTACTCGATCTCCAACATACAGCCCCAGCATTTT	CASSYSISNIQPQHF	-	TRBV6-5	TRBJ1-5	-
TGTGCCACCAGTGACCACAGGGTGACGGGTCAGCCCCAGCATTTT	CATSDHRVTGQPQHF	-	TRBV24-1	TRBJ1-5	-
TGTGCCAGCAGTGGGAAGATGGCGGGTTGGAATTACGAGCAGTACTTC	CASSGKMAGWNYEQYF	-	TRBV7-2	TRBJ2-7	-
TGTGCCAGCAGCTTGGGAGGGAACACCGGGGAGCTGTTTTTT	CASSLGGNTGELFF	-	TRBV5-4	TRBJ2-2	-
TGTGCCAGCAGTTACTCGACTAGCGGGAGTGGCAATGAGCAGTTCTTC	CASSYSTSGSGNEQFF	TRBD2	TRBV6-5	TRBJ2-1	-
TGCAGTGCAATAGCCGGGACAGGGTCCCGTCAGCCCCAGCATTTT	CSAIAGTGSRQPQHF	TRBD1	TRBV20-1	TRBJ1-5	-